This entry is about one TCR beta chain. No antigen is known for it. Clones were read by immunoSEQ multiplex PCR, and TCRdb kept only the in-frame ones, dropping some. Found here are around 1 million clones, approximately 80% of them singletons; the top ten hold roughly 1.5%. This sample was included in a study of shared clonotypes between healthy human individuals. Per the germline V gene, CDR1 is LGHNT and CDR2 is FRNRAP. This CDR3 comprises 16 residues. V lost 0 bases, J lost 4 bases, and 13 bases lay in between. Whole-study results and caveats: For sorted subsets, rarefaction showed incomplete sequencing despite large depth.

The V call is TRBV12-5, the J call TRBJ1-3; the D is unclear. The sequence came from a man aged 18 to 30 in good health. The sample comprised memory CD4+ T cells sorted from blood. Subset indicated: CD45RA-negative fraction. CDR3 nucleotides: TGTGCTAGTGGTTTGGTATTGACGCCAGACGGAAACACCATATATTTT. Encoded protein: CASGLVLTPDGNTIYF.